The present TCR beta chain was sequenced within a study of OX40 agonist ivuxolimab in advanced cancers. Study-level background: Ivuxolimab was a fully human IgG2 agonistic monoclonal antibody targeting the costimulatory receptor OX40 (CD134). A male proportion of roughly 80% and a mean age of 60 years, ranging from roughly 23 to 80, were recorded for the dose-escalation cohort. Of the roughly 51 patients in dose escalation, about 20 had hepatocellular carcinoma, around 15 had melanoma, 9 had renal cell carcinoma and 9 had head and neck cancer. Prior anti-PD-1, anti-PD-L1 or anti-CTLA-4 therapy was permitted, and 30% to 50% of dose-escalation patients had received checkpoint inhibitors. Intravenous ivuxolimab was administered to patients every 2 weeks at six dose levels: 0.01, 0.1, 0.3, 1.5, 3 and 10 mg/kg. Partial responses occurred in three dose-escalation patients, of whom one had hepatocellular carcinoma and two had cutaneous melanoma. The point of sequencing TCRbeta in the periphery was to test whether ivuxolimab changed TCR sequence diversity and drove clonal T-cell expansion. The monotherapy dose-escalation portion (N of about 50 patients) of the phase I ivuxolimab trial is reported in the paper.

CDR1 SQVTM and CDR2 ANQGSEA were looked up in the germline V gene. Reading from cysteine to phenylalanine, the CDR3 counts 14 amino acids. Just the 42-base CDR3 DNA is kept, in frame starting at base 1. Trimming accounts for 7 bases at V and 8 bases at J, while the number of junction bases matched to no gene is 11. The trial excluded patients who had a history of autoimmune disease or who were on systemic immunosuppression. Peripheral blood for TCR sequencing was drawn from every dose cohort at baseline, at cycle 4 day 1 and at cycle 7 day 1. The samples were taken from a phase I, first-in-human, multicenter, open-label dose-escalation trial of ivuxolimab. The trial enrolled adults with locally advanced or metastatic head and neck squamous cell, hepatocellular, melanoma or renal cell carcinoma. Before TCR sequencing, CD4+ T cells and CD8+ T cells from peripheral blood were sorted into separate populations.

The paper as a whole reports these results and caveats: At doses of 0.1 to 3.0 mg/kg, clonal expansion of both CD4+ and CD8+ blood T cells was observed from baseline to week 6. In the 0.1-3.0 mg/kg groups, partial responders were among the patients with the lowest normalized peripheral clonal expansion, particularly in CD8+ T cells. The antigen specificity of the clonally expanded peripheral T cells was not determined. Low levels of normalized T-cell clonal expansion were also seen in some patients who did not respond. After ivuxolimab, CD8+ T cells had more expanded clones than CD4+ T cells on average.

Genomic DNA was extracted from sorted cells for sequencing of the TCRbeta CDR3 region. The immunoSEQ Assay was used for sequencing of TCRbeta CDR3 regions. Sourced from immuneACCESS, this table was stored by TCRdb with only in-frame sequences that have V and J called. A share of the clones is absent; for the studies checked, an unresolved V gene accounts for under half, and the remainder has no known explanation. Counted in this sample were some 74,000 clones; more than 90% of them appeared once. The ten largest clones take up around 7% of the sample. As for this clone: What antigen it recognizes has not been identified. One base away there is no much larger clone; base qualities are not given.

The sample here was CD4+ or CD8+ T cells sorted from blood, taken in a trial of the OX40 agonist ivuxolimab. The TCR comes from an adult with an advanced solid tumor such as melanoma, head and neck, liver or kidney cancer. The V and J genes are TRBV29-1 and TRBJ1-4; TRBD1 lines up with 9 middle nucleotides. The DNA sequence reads TGCAGCGCTGGTGCCGGGACAGGGCCCGAAAAACTGTTTTTT. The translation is CSAGAGTGPEKLFF.